This record covers a single T cell receptor beta chain. The antigen is undetermined. The sample belongs to a study of T cells after yellow fever vaccination. Across the whole study: The authors prepared low-cell-number fractions using SMART-Seq v4 Ultra Low Input. General study findings and limits: Clonotypes appearing in both CD4 and CD8 compartments existed, and their share was small. Post-booster repertoires contained most primary-vaccination clones again (96% CD4, approximately 86% CD8). The secondary T-cell response peaked on day 5, not day 15, but was weaker.

TCRdb processed the 5' RACE reads anew with MiXCR; each CDR3 protein has one entry. There are under 500,000 distinct CDR3 sequences in the sample; about 17% occur only once, and about a sixth lies in the top ten. Germline V gives CDR1 SGHTA, CDR2 FQGNSA. V was clipped by 1 base and J by 5 bases, with 15 bases between them. CDR3 length: 16 amino acids. The origin of this receptor is a man aged 18 to 35 who received the YFV17D yellow fever vaccine. The sample here was PBMCs, taken before the yellow fever booster vaccination. The chain uses TRBV7-2 and TRBJ2-1, with D perhaps matching TRBD2 (6 bases). CDR3 coding DNA: TGTGCCAGCAGCTTAGTAAATGTGGCGGGGAACAATGAGCAGTTCTTC. Translation: CASSLVNVAGNNEQFF. Full variable domain (rest looked up from reference TRBV7-2 and TRBJ2-1): GAGVSQSPSNKVTEKGKDVELRCDPISGHTALYWYRQSLGQGLEFLIYFQGNSAPDKSGLPSDRFSAERTGGSVSTLTIQRTQQEDSAVYLCASSLVNVAGNNEQFFGPGTRLTVL.